The clone carrying this TCR beta chain was seen a few times. Its target is unknown. Germline V CDR1 and CDR2: SEHNR, FQNEAQ (reference sequence). V gave up 7 bases and J gave up 1 base, with 19 bases separating them. CDR3 length equals 16 residues. TCRB transcripts that were expressed got sequenced, as all of the isolated RNA had been reverse transcribed. Sequencing of naive, central memory and regulatory T cell samples gave an average of around 3.8 million reads. The protocol was immunoSEQ multiplex PCR, while the TCRdb copy is restricted to in-frame clones and leaves out a portion. This sample has approximately 730,000 clones; 13% occur once, and the top ten carry 0.02% to 0.025%. This sample is drawn from a study of beta chain features in type 1 diabetes. Across the study: Age, gender and cell yields were similar between patients and healthy donors.

Study-level results: TCRB CDR3s from Type 1 diabetes patients were moderately but significantly shorter in all four CD4+ subsets.

CD45RO/CCR7/CD25/CD127/CD95/CD27 separated CD4+ naive, central memory, regulatory and stem cell-like memory cells by sorting. Sorting gave populations that all exceeded 95% purity. Sequencing used naive CD4+ T cells from blood. The chain recombines TRBV7-9 with TRBJ1-1; a possible D gene is TRBD1 (5 bases). The source of this sequence is a man between 18 and 35 years old with type 1 diabetes. CDR3 coding DNA: TGTGCCAGCAATGGTGAAGGCGGCAGGGAGAACACTGAAGCTTTCTTT. This gives the protein CASNGEGGRENTEAFF.